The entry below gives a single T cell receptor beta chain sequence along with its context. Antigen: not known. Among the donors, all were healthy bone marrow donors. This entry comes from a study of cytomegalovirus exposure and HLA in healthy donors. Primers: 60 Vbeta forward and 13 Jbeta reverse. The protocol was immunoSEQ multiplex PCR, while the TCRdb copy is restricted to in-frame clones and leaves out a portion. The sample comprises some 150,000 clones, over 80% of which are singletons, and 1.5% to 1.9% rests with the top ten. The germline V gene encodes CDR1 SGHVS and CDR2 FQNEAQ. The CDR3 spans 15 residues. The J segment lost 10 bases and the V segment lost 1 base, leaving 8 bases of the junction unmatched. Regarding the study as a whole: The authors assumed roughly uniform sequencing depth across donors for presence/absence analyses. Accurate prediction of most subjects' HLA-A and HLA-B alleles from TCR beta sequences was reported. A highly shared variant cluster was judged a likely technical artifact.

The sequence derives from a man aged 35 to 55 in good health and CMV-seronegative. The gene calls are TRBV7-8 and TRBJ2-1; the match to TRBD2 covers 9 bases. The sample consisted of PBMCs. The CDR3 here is CASSLVSGGGREQFF. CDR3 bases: TGTGCCAGCAGCTTAGTTAGCGGGGGAGGGAGAGAGCAGTTCTTC.